The 32 T cell receptor beta chains given below trace back to one sample, sequenced in a study of human T cells and chemical hapten exposure. Time point denoted: patch test 1, 2 weeks after DPC sensitization. The treatment was: therapeutic diphenylcyclopropenone sensitization with weekly scalp DPC. TCRdb fed the RACE reads into MiXCR, producing one record per CDR3 protein. The sample gives about 120,000 distinct CDR3 sequences, around 10% of which show up once; approximately 1.5% is in the top ten. The sample here was whole blood, taken in connection with sensitization to the hapten diphenylcyclopropenone (DPC). The receptors come from a woman aged 45-60 years with alopecia areata. Some clones in this sample may be carry-over from other donors' samples.

The chain combines TRBV7-9 with TRBJ2-2; D might be TRBD1 (6 bases). This CDR3 is 18 amino acids long. Deletions cut 5 bases from V and 1 base from J, with 20 bases between. Germline CDR1 SEHNR, CDR2 FQNEAQ (reference sequence). CDR3 residues: CASSPLRVGQRNTGELFF. The CDR3 DNA is TGTGCCAGCAGCCCGTTAAGGGTAGGACAGCGGAACACCGGGGAGCTGTTTTTT.

This clonotype showed up just a few times. V usage is TRBV9 and J usage is TRBJ2-3; D may be TRBD1 or TRBD2 (6 bases each). Germline CDR1 is SGDLS and CDR2 is YYNGEE. V was pared by 3 bases and J by 0 bases, with 11 bases between. The CDR3 is 15 residues long. The CDR3 protein is CASSAGGPSTDTQYF. In DNA form, the CDR3 reads TGTGCCAGCAGCGCCGGGGGCCCTAGCACAGATACGCAGTATTTT.

This sequence joins TRBV9 and TRBJ2-7, with 9 bases that match TRBD2. Per the germline V gene, CDR1 is SGDLS and CDR2 is YYNGEE. With 0 bases clipped from V and 5 bases from J, the junction kept 6 bases outside the gene matches. This CDR3 has 15 residues. In DNA form, the CDR3 reads TGTGCCAGCAGCGTAGTTAGCGGGAGTATCAACGAGCAGTACTTC. Translating gives CASSVVSGSINEQYF.

The chain carries TRBV7-9 and TRBJ2-1; 8 bases are shared with TRBD1. V lost 5 bases, J lost 9 bases, and 9 bases stayed unmatched. The CDR3 runs to 14 residues. CDR1 and CDR2 (germline): SEHNR, FQNEAQ (reference sequence). Here the CDR3 reads CASSPLSGGGEQFF. The CDR3 nucleotides are TGTGCCAGCAGCCCTCTTTCAGGGGGCGGTGAGCAGTTCTTC.

The V call is TRBV25-1, the J call TRBJ2-2; a possible D gene is TRBD2 (5 bases). Germline assignment: CDR1 MGHDK and CDR2 SYGVNS. Deletions cut 10 bases from V and 0 bases from J, with 21 bases between. CDR3 length equals 17 residues. In DNA, the CDR3 is TGTGCCACCCAGTCTCTAGTTGGAGGATCGAACACCGGGGAGCTGTTTTTT. Translated, it gives CATQSLVGGSNTGELFF.

This clonotype was seen a few times. A read error may produce the germline difference seen at one junction end. This chain connects TRBV11-2 to TRBJ2-4, with TRBD1 matching 11 bases. The germline gives CDR1 SGHAT, CDR2 FQNNGV. This CDR3 contains 14 residues. The CDR3 spells CASSLDLGTGGLNF. The CDR3 DNA follows: TGTGCCAGCAGCTTAGATCTGGGGACAGGGGGTCTTAACTTC.

In its sample, this clonotype was seen many times. V usage is TRBV7-6 and J usage is TRBJ2-5, with TRBD1 matching over 9 bases. The CDR3 covers 14 residues. Germline CDR1 is SGHVS and CDR2 is FNYEAQ. V was pared by 5 bases and J by 6 bases, with 7 bases of the junction left unmatched. The CDR3 nucleotides read TGTGCCAGCAGCCAGAAGGACAGGGGAAAGACCCAGTACTTC. This gives the protein CASSQKDRGKTQYF.

This clonotype was recorded many times. The chain carries TRBV7-2 and TRBJ2-7; D possibly matches TRBD1 or TRBD2 (5 bases each). This CDR3 region has 14 residues. Trimming took 0 bases from V and 6 from J, leaving 12 bases between them. Germline V gives CDR1 SGHTA, CDR2 FQGNSA. The CDR3 here is CASSLARGSIEQYF. The CDR3 coding sequence is TGTGCCAGCAGCTTAGCGAGGGGTTCTATCGAGCAGTACTTC.

This clonotype has a count of ten or more. This chain uses TRBV18 with TRBJ1-1; 10 bases are shared with TRBD1. The CDR3 is made up of 15 amino acids. The ends lost 6 bases at V and 3 bases at J; junction bases unmatched: 7. CDR1 and CDR2 (germline): KGHSH, LQKENI. The CDR3 is CASSRTGGGDTEAFF. The CDR3 nucleotides are TGTGCCAGCTCGCGGACAGGGGGAGGGGACACTGAAGCTTTCTTT.

The rearrangement joins TRBV7-8 to TRBJ1-1, with unresolved D. The V end lost 0 bases, the J end lost 6 bases, and 8 bases lay between the germline ends. The CDR3 is made up of 13 amino acids. Germline CDR1 reads SGHVS; CDR2 reads FQNEAQ. The CDR3 DNA follows: TGTGCCAGCAGCTTAGCGGCCCCCGCTGAAGCTTTCTTT. Translating gives CASSLAAPAEAFF.

The chain joins TRBV12-3 or TRBV12-4 to TRBJ1-5; D gene uncertain. The V gene lost 6 bases and the J gene lost 9 bases, with 9 bases spanning the gap. The CDR3 has 11 amino acids. The CDR3 loop reads CASSLEGPQHF. CDR3 sequence (DNA): TGTGCCAGCAGCCTAGAGGGGCCCCAGCATTTT.

The genes are TRBV6-5 and TRBJ2-7, with D perhaps being TRBD1 or TRBD2 (5 bases each). The CDR3 runs 15 residues. V lost 4 bases to trimming and J lost 3 bases, with 16 bases between them. Germline assignment: CDR1 MNHEY and CDR2 SVGAGI. Here the CDR3 DNA reads TGTGCCAGCAGTTCCGCCTCGGGGCAGAACTACGAGCAGTACTTC. Translated: CASSSASGQNYEQYF.

This clonotype was counted a few times. The V gene is TRBV6-5, the J gene TRBJ1-6; unclear D gene. The CDR3 is 17 residues long. The V gene lost 6 bases and the J gene lost 2 bases, with 17 bases spanning the gap. The V gene's germline CDR1 is MNHEY and CDR2 SVGAGI. The CDR3: CASREGIKRTYNSPLHF. CDR3 nucleotides: TGTGCCAGCAGAGAAGGCATTAAGAGGACCTATAATTCACCCCTCCACTTT.

The chain combines TRBV18 with TRBJ2-1; 8 nucleotides agree with TRBD2. The germline V gene has CDR1 KGHSH and CDR2 LQKENI. The junction had 21 bases not matched to a gene; V was cut back by 4 bases and J by 7 bases. This CDR3 is built from 19 residues. This chain's CDR3 is CASSQYLGTSGRFGNEQFF. As DNA, the CDR3 is TGTGCCAGCTCACAATATTTAGGAACAAGCGGGAGATTTGGTAATGAGCAGTTCTTC.

The chain combines TRBV29-1 with TRBJ1-2; 7 bases line up with TRBD1. The CDR3 sequence is 13 residues long. Germline trimming cut 4 bases from V and 5 bases from J; bases unmatched to any gene: 7. The V gene's germline CDR1 is SQVTM and CDR2 ANQGSEA. CDR3 sequence reads: CSVADRVKYGYTF. CDR3 nucleotides: TGCAGCGTTGCTGACAGGGTTAAATATGGCTACACCTTC.

This clonotype turned up a few times. The J gene is TRBJ1-4, the V gene TRBV4-1; no clear D gene. The CDR3 sequence is 18 residues long. Between the trimmed V and J ends, which lost 0 bases and 0 bases, there was a span of 14 bases. Germline assignment: CDR1 MGHRA and CDR2 YSYEKL. The CDR3 reads CASSQDFIVTATNEKLFF. In DNA, the CDR3 is TGCGCCAGCAGCCAAGATTTCATAGTAACAGCAACTAATGAAAAACTGTTTTTT.

The chain is built from TRBV12-3 or TRBV12-4 and TRBJ2-1; tentatively, D is TRBD2 (5 bases). With 6 bases removed from V and 0 bases from J, the gap between germline ends came to 12 bases. The CDR3 sequence is 15 residues long. CDR3 DNA: TGTGCCAGCAGGGTTAGAGCGGACTCCTACAATGAGCAGTTCTTC. Protein product: CASRVRADSYNEQFF.

V usage is TRBV6-5 and J usage is TRBJ2-1, with 7 bases identical to TRBD1. Germline V gene data show CDR1 as MNHEY and CDR2 as SVGAGI. V lost 2 bases and J lost 4; bases outside the gene matches: 5. CDR3 length: 15 residues. CDR3 bases: TGTGCCAGCAGTTACCGGGACAGACATTACAATGAGCAGTTCTTC. This gives the protein CASSYRDRHYNEQFF.

This clonotype has a handful of counts. The rearrangement joins TRBV20-1 to TRBJ2-1; D may be TRBD1 (5 bases). The CDR3 has 12 residues. Trimming took 6 bases from V and 7 from J, leaving 13 bases between them. Germline CDR1 DFQATT, CDR2 SNEGSKA (reference sequence). The CDR3 sequence is CSAPVRANEQFF. For the CDR3, the DNA is TGCAGTGCCCCCGTCAGGGCTAATGAGCAGTTCTTC.

This clonotype showed up many times. The rearrangement uses TRBV20-1 and TRBJ2-1; no firm D call. Germline lookup yields CDR1 DFQATT and CDR2 SNEGSKA (reference sequence). The CDR3 is made up of 15 amino acids. Trimming cost V 6 bases and J 8 bases, with 23 bases left between them. The CDR3, as DNA: TGCAGTGCCCGCGGCGGCCTAGTGGCGATGCATGAGCAGTTCTTC. Translated, it gives CSARGGLVAMHEQFF.

This clonotype was counted between two and nine times. Mismatch with germline at one junction end may stem from a read error. The chain carries TRBV4-2 and TRBJ1-5; D possibly corresponds to TRBD1 (6 bases). From germline, CDR1 is LGHNA and CDR2 YNFKEQ. The CDR3 is 14 amino acids. The CDR3 is CASNQEQGRQPQHF. The CDR3 nucleotides read TGTGCCAGCAACCAAGAACAGGGAAGACAGCCCCAGCATTTT.

The rearrangement uses TRBV10-1 and TRBJ1-1; D ambiguous. The CDR3 is 12 amino acids. The V and J ends lost 0 bases and 8 bases respectively, with 7 bases between them. CDR1 is WNHNN and CDR2 is SYGVQD in the germline V gene (reference sequence). The CDR3 region has the DNA TGCGCCAGCAGTGAGTCGACCAGGGAAGCTTTCTTT. Its translation is CASSESTREAFF.

This clonotype was seen a few times. The rearrangement uses TRBV7-6 and TRBJ2-1, with TRBD2 matching 8 bases. Germline CDR1 and CDR2: SGHVS and FNYEAQ. The ends lost 4 bases at V and 3 bases at J; junction bases unmatched: 20. This CDR3 is 20 amino acids long. The CDR3 loop is CASSSTIDPLAGENYNEQFF. The CDR3 DNA reads as TGTGCCAGCAGCTCAACTATTGACCCCCTAGCGGGCGAAAACTACAATGAGCAGTTCTTC.

This clonotype was detected only a few times. The genes are TRBV5-1 and TRBJ2-2; the match to TRBD1 covers 7 bases. The V and J ends lost 7 bases and 5 bases, in that order; junction bases with no gene match: 8. The CDR3 is 14 residues long. CDR1 and CDR2 (germline): SGHRS, YFSETQ. CDR3 protein: CASQHRGTTGELFF. Written as DNA, the CDR3 is TGCGCCAGCCAGCACAGGGGAACGACCGGGGAGCTGTTTTTT.

The gene calls are TRBV12-3 or TRBV12-4 and TRBJ2-3, with TRBD2 matching 14 bases. The CDR3 is 15 amino acids. V shed 5 bases, J shed 5 bases, and the junction held 3 bases outside the gene matches. The CDR3 sequence: CASSAGLAGGDTQYF. CDR3 nucleotide sequence: TGTGCCAGCAGTGCCGGACTAGCGGGGGGAGATACGCAGTATTTT.

This clonotype was counted a few times. The chain uses TRBV7-9 and TRBJ2-1; tentatively, D is TRBD2 (5 bases). V was trimmed by 2 bases and J by 4 bases, leaving 18 bases between them. From germline, CDR1 is SEHNR and CDR2 FQNEAQ (reference sequence). This CDR3 is built from 17 residues. CDR3 sequence reads: CASSLYGSSTKYNEQFF. CDR3 bases: TGTGCCAGCAGCTTATATGGTTCTAGCACAAAGTACAATGAGCAGTTCTTC.

In this sample, this clonotype turned up a few times. V and J are TRBV28 and TRBJ1-5; D ambiguous. The CDR3 contains 15 residues. Germline V gene lookup returns CDR1 MDHEN and CDR2 SYDVKM. Deletions cut 3 bases from V and 0 bases from J, with 9 bases between. DNA for the CDR3: TGTGCCAGCAGTTTGCGGACCCCTAGCAATCAGCCCCAGCATTTT. Protein sequence: CASSLRTPSNQPQHF.

This clonotype was seen a few times. The genes are TRBV10-2 and TRBJ2-5; D perhaps matches TRBD1 (6 bases). CDR1 and CDR2 from the germline V gene are WSHSY and SAAADI. V was shortened by 4 bases and J by 4 bases, with 10 bases between the two germline ends. CDR3 length: 13 amino acids. CDR3 nucleotide sequence: TGCGCCAGCAGTGGACGACAGGTAGAGACCCAGTACTTC. This sequence encodes CASSGRQVETQYF.

V is TRBV3-1 and J is TRBJ1-1; 8 nucleotides line up with TRBD1. CDR1 is LGHDT, CDR2 YNNKEL, per germline (reference sequence). Trimming removed 0 bases from V and 4 bases from J; junction bases left unmatched: 7. This CDR3 has 16 residues. The CDR3 DNA reads TGTGCCAGCAGCCAAGAGATTGGACAGGGCCCCACTGAAGCTTTCTTT. Translating it yields CASSQEIGQGPTEAFF.

Many counts were recorded for this clonotype. V is TRBV11-2 and J is TRBJ2-2; D possibly corresponds to TRBD1 (6 bases). The V and J ends lost 2 bases and 5 bases respectively, with 9 bases between them. CDR1 and CDR2 from the germline V gene are SGHAT and FQNNGV. CDR3 length equals 14 residues. CDR3: CASSLSGATGELFF. In nucleotides, the CDR3 is TGTGCCAGCAGCTTATCAGGGGCAACCGGGGAGCTGTTTTTT.

Only a few counts were recorded for this clonotype. The V gene is TRBV20-1, the J gene TRBJ1-6, with D unclear. This CDR3 comprises 14 residues. CDR1 DFQATT and CDR2 SNEGSKA come from the germline V gene (reference sequence). Trimming stripped 3 bases from V and 5 bases from J, with 11 bases between. CDR3 nucleotide sequence: TGCAGTGCTAGGATAGGACGGAATAATTCACCCCTCCACTTT. It translates to CSARIGRNNSPLHF.

DNA of the CDR3: TGCGCCAGCAGTGAGTCGATACAGTTTCGCGGCTACACCTTC. Residues: CASSESIQFRGYTF. The chain is built from TRBV10-2 and TRBJ1-2; D is unresolved. V gave up 0 bases and J gave up 8 bases, with 13 bases separating them. This CDR3 has 14 residues. Germline V lookup: CDR1 WSHSY, CDR2 SAAADI.